This T cell receptor beta chain was recovered during a study of blood T cells in healthy people across ages. Primers used in a second PCR of about 6 to 11 cycles were a sample-barcoded 5' primer and a J-beta primer mix. TCRdb processed the 5' RACE reads anew with MiXCR; each CDR3 protein has one entry. The sample shows 1.5 million to 2 million distinct CDR3 sequences, roughly 27% of them seen only once. This clonotype was counted once. Just one base apart from a much larger clone, this may be a read error. CDR1 and CDR2 from the germline V gene are ENHRY and SYGVKD. The CDR3 is made up of 16 amino acids. With V trimmed by 4 bases and J by 3 bases, 11 bases remained unmatched.

The TCR sequence derives from a woman in her 30s in good health. The sequencing input was blood. The chain combines TRBV10-3 with TRBJ2-7; TRBD2 aligns across 8 bases. In DNA form, the CDR3 reads TGTGCCATCAGTGGGGTTAGCGGGAAGGATGACTACGAGCAGTACTTC. It encodes CAISGVSGKDDYEQYF.